The sample holds many counts of the clone carrying this T cell receptor (beta chain). Its antigen remains unknown. The data belong to a study of glioma-infiltrating T cells. Whole-study findings and limits: Shared blood CDR3 signature motifs marked patients with low tissue-blood divergence.

Using RNA template, CDR3s of TCR alpha and beta were amplified with iRepertoire arm-PCR. TCRdb reprocessed the multiplex PCR reads via MiXCR and lists one record per CDR3 protein. The sample lists 300,000 to 400,000 distinct CDR3 sequences, 35% to 45% occurring once. The germline V gene has CDR1 DFQATT and CDR2 SNEGSKA (reference sequence). The CDR3 loop spans 14 amino acids. The junction had 6 bases not matched to a gene; V was cut back by 0 bases and J by 7 bases. The receptor's source is a human donor with low-grade glioma or glioblastoma, undergoing nonglioma brain surgery, or in good health (not recorded which). The sample comprised glioma tissue, nonneoplastic brain tissue, or PBMCs (not recorded which). The chain recombines TRBV20-1 with TRBJ1-1, with TRBD1 identical over 9 bases. CDR3 sequence reads: CSARDNRGRDEAFF. The CDR3, as DNA: TGCAGTGCTAGAGATAACAGGGGGCGAGATGAAGCTTTCTTT.